A single sample gave rise to the 28 T cell receptor beta chains below, sequenced in a study of cytotoxic CD8 clonotypes in ibrutinib-treated CLL (dated by TCRdb to the early 2020s). Library generation was performed with the immunoSEQ multiplex PCR assay. Not all clones reach the TCRdb copy of this immuneACCESS table, which keeps in-frame sequences only. Checked studies attribute under half of the gap to unresolved V genes and leave the rest unexplained. Here the sample has roughly 51,000 clones; 45% to 55% occur a single time. The ten top clones hold approximately 30% of the sample. Interpreted using the paper, the time point label stands for: 12 to 13 months on ibrutinib. Material: PBMCs, obtained after 12 months of ibrutinib treatment. All receptors come from a human donor with chronic lymphocytic leukemia.

The chain is built from TRBV9 and TRBJ1-2, with 7 positions matching TRBD1. Germline V gene data show CDR1 as SGDLS and CDR2 as YYNGEE. The J segment lost 2 bases and the V segment lost 2 bases, leaving 0 bases of the junction unmatched. This CDR3 contains 13 residues. CDR3 sequence reads: CASSVGQNYGYTF. Written as DNA, the CDR3 is TGTGCCAGCAGCGTGGGACAGAACTATGGCTACACCTTC. Combining the CDR3 with reference TRBV9 and TRBJ1-2 gives the whole variable domain DSGVTQTPKHLITATGQRVTLRCSPRSGDLSVYWYQQSLDQGLQFLIQYYNGEERAKGNILERFSAQQFPDLHSELNLSSLELGDSALYFCASSVGQNYGYTFGSGTRLTVV.

In DNA form, the CDR3 reads TGTGCCAGCAGTTTACTGCTTAGCGGGAGATGGGCCGGGGAGCTGTTTTTT. Amino acid sequence: CASSLLLSGRWAGELFF. This chain uses TRBV28 with TRBJ2-2, with 9 bases identical to TRBD2. Germline CDR1 MDHEN, CDR2 SYDVKM. With V trimmed by 2 bases and J by 6 bases, 10 bases remained unmatched. The CDR3 has 17 residues.

The rearrangement uses TRBV7-2 and TRBJ1-3, with 7 bases matching TRBD1. V gave up 6 bases and J gave up 3 bases; unmatched junction bases: 8. The CDR3 length is 15 residues. Germline V gene data show CDR1 as SGHTA and CDR2 as FQGNSA. This chain's CDR3 is CASRQSRDSGNTIYF. Here the CDR3 DNA reads TGTGCCAGCAGACAATCCCGGGACAGTGGAAACACCATATATTTT.

This clone has a handful of counts. This rearrangement joins TRBV5-1 to TRBJ1-4; D unclear. CDR3 size: 13 residues. Trimming left V 9 bases short and J 6 bases short, with 15 bases between. Germline loops: CDR1 SGHRS, CDR2 YFSETQ. The CDR3 DNA reads as TGCGCCATCCAAGGGTTCATAGATGAAAAACTGTTTTTT. It is translated as CAIQGFIDEKLFF.

The V gene is TRBV30, the J gene TRBJ1-2, with D maybe TRBD1 (5 bases). With 6 bases removed from V and 5 bases from J, the gap between germline ends came to 16 bases. CDR1 and CDR2 from the germline V gene are GTSNPN and SVGIG (reference sequence). CDR3 length equals 13 residues. CDR3 loop: CACGTGSKYGYTF. The CDR3 DNA follows: TGTGCCTGCGGGACCGGCTCGAAGTATGGCTACACCTTC.

This chain's CDR3 is CASIGRGGYNEQFF. The CDR3 DNA is TGTGCCAGTATCGGACGGGGTGGATACAATGAGCAGTTCTTC. This chain connects TRBV19 to TRBJ2-1, with D tentatively TRBD2 (5 bases). This CDR3 contains 14 residues. V lost 7 bases and J 4 bases, leaving 14 bases between the germline ends. Germline V gene data show CDR1 as LNHDA and CDR2 as SQIVND (reference sequence).

J is TRBJ1-4 and V is TRBV28; 7 bases fit TRBD1. CDR3 length: 13 residues. Germline assignment: CDR1 MDHEN and CDR2 SYDVKM. Unmatched junction bases numbered 3, after V lost 2 bases and J lost 9 bases. CDR3 residues: CASSLQGGKKLFF. CDR3 DNA sequence: TGTGCCAGCAGTTTACAGGGGGGCAAAAAACTGTTTTTT.

The V and J genes are TRBV6-1 and TRBJ1-5; 10 bases line up with TRBD1. This CDR3 comprises 18 residues. Germline CDR1 MNHNS, CDR2 SASEGT. Trimming took 5 bases from V and 2 from J; bases not matched to a gene: 12. CDR3 sequence reads: CASSQGQGVFVGNQPQHF. The CDR3 DNA is TGTGCCAGCAGTCAAGGACAGGGGGTATTTGTGGGCAATCAGCCCCAGCATTTT.

This clone was counted only a few times. V usage is TRBV7-3 and J usage is TRBJ1-6; a weak D match, TRBD1 (6 bases). Between the trimmed V and J ends, which lost 4 bases and 9 bases, there was a span of 19 bases. The V gene's germline CDR1 is SGHTA and CDR2 FQGTGA. The CDR3 totals 16 residues. CDR3 region: CASSSQGRGTFSPLHF. The CDR3, as DNA: TGTGCCAGCAGCTCACAGGGTAGGGGAACCTTTTCACCCCTCCACTTT.

This chain joins TRBV28 and TRBJ2-1; tentatively, D is TRBD1 or TRBD2 (6 bases each). The CDR3 contains 13 residues. Per germline, CDR1 MDHEN and CDR2 SYDVKM. Trimming removed 11 bases from V and 2 bases from J, with 13 bases in between. The CDR3 loop reads CAWGAGTYNEQFF. The CDR3, as DNA: TGTGCCTGGGGGGCAGGGACCTACAATGAGCAGTTCTTC.

This clone appeared a few times. V gene TRBV5-4 combines with J gene TRBJ2-2; D uncertain. The V and J ends lost 0 bases and 6 bases respectively, with 3 bases between them. CDR3 length: 12 residues. The germline CDR1 and CDR2 sequences are SGHNT and YYREEE (reference sequence). The CDR3 sequence is CASSLGPGELFF. CDR3 in DNA: TGTGCCAGCAGCTTGGGTCCCGGGGAGCTGTTTTTT.

The rearrangement uses TRBV29-1 and TRBJ2-2, with D unresolved. Germline V lookup: CDR1 SQVTM, CDR2 ANQGSEA. This CDR3 region has 11 residues. The germline V and J ends were trimmed by 6 bases and 1 base, with 3 bases remaining between them. This chain's CDR3 is CSVQNTGELFF. As DNA, the CDR3 is TGCAGCGTCCAGAACACCGGGGAGCTGTTTTTT.

The chain joins TRBV5-1 to TRBJ1-6, with D uncertain. CDR1 is SGHRS, CDR2 YFSETQ, per germline. The CDR3 sequence is 14 residues long. The V gene lost 2 bases and the J gene lost 5 bases, with 8 bases spanning the gap. The CDR3 is CASSFREHNSPLHF. The CDR3 DNA reads as TGCGCCAGCAGCTTTCGGGAACATAATTCACCCCTCCACTTT.

In this sample, this clone turned up once. The chain combines TRBV19 with TRBJ2-7; no reliable D call. The CDR3 spans 13 residues. Trimming took 3 bases from V and 7 from J, leaving 13 bases between them. The V gene's germline CDR1 is LNHDA and CDR2 SQIVND (reference sequence). The CDR3 DNA is TGTGCCAGTAGTATCCGAGTTACCGGGGAGCAGTACTTC. It translates to CASSIRVTGEQYF.

There are a few counts of this clone. The V and J genes are TRBV21-1 and TRBJ2-6; TRBD1 was called by the table and not checked on the DNA. TRBV21-1 constitutes a pseudogene. The CDR3 consists of 17 residues. This chain's CDR3 is CASSNLQGRTGANVLTF. DNA for the CDR3: TGTGCCAGCAGCAACCTGCAGGGTCGGACTGGGGCCAACGTCCTGACTTTC.

The chain joins TRBV28 to TRBJ2-7; D ambiguous. Germline V gene data show CDR1 as MDHEN and CDR2 as SYDVKM. Trimming cost V 6 bases and J 5 bases, with 20 bases left between them. The CDR3 sequence is 15 residues long. The CDR3 DNA reads as TGTGCCAGCAGCTTAGATGCCAGGTCAGGAGACGAGCAGTACTTC. Encoded protein: CASSLDARSGDEQYF.

The chain links TRBV29-1 to TRBJ1-1, with TRBD1 as a possible D gene (5 bases). V dropped 7 bases and J dropped 7 bases, with 10 bases sitting between them. This CDR3 has 10 residues. Germline CDR1 SQVTM, CDR2 ANQGSEA. The CDR3 DNA follows: TGCAGCGCCCTGACAGTTGAAGCTTTCTTT. Encoded protein: CSALTVEAFF.

The chain employs TRBV5-6 and TRBJ1-2; TRBD1 aligns across 8 bases. The germline gives CDR1 SGHDT, CDR2 YYEEEE. Trimming at V came to 4 bases and at J to 4 bases, leaving 6 bases not matched to a gene. The CDR3 sequence is 14 residues long. The CDR3 coding sequence is TGTGCCAGCAGCGGCCAGGGGGCGGGCTATGGCTACACCTTC. Amino acid sequence: CASSGQGAGYGYTF.

This chain uses TRBV28 with TRBJ2-1; D is ambiguous. Germline CDR1 and CDR2: MDHEN and SYDVKM. V lost 2 bases and J lost 3, with 14 bases in between. CDR3 length: 16 amino acids. CDR3 bases: TGTGCCAGCAGTTTAGGGTTCGTAGCAGGCTACAATGAGCAGTTCTTC. This codes for CASSLGFVAGYNEQFF.

The chain recombines TRBV13 with TRBJ2-5, with 10 positions matching TRBD1. V shed 5 bases and J 5 bases; nucleotides not matched to a gene: 5. CDR3 size: 14 residues. CDR1 and CDR2 from the germline V gene are PRHDT and FYEKMQ (reference sequence). The CDR3 sequence is CASSKTGGEETQYF. The CDR3 nucleotides read TGTGCCAGCAGCAAGACAGGGGGCGAGGAGACCCAGTACTTC.

This chain uses TRBV28 with TRBJ1-2; TRBD1 is a possible D gene (5 bases). The CDR3 is 12 amino acids. The germline V gene has CDR1 MDHEN and CDR2 SYDVKM. The V end was cut by 7 bases, the J end by 8 bases, with 14 bases between. The CDR3 DNA reads TGTGCCAGCACCTTGGGGCGGGGCGGCTACACCTTC. Translating it yields CASTLGRGGYTF.

The chain employs TRBV7-2 and TRBJ2-7, with D perhaps being TRBD1 or TRBD2 (5 bases each). V was clipped by 5 bases and J by 0 bases, with 14 bases between them. CDR1 SGHTA and CDR2 FQGNSA come from the germline V gene. CDR3 size: 15 residues. Here the CDR3 reads CASSIGTGSSYEQYF. CDR3 nucleotides: TGTGCCAGCAGCATCGGGACGGGAAGCTCCTACGAGCAGTACTTC.

This clone was picked up many times. With only one base between it and a far larger clone, this is likely a read error. The identical CDR3 is also encoded by other nucleotide sequences in the sample. This chain uses TRBV5-1 with TRBJ2-5; D might be TRBD1 (6 bases). Trimming pared 0 bases from V and 5 bases from J, leaving 11 bases between. CDR1 and CDR2 from the germline V gene are SGHRS and YFSETQ. The CDR3 sequence is 14 residues long. In nucleotides, the CDR3 is TGCGCCAGCAGCTTGGGCAGGGGCTATGAGACCCAGTACTTC. Translation gives CASSLGRGYETQYF.

The chain has TRBV7-2 and TRBJ1-2, with 7 bases that match TRBD1. Germline V CDR1 and CDR2: SGHTA, FQGNSA. V dropped 5 bases and J dropped 4; count of bases not matched to a gene: 10. This CDR3 contains 15 residues. The CDR3, as DNA: TGTGCCAGCAGCACAGATACAGGGGTCATCTATGGCTACACCTTC. Residues: CASSTDTGVIYGYTF.

This clone was counted a few times. V and J are TRBV11-1 and TRBJ2-5; 8 nucleotides match TRBD1. The V gene end was trimmed by 4 bases and the J gene end by 5 bases; junction bases not matched to a gene: 9. The CDR3 is made up of 15 amino acids. The germline V gene has CDR1 SGHAT and CDR2 FQDESV (reference sequence). CDR3 region: CASSSGTGRRETQYF. Written as DNA, the CDR3 is TGTGCCAGCAGCTCTGGGACAGGTCGGAGGGAGACCCAGTACTTC.

The rearrangement joins TRBV7-2 to TRBJ2-5, with 8 bases lining up with TRBD1. The V and J ends lost 3 bases and 4 bases, in that order; junction bases with no gene match: 10. The length of the CDR3 is 16 residues. The germline gives CDR1 SGHTA, CDR2 FQGNSA. The CDR3 bases are TGTGCCAGCAGCTTCGCCCCTGGACAGGGCGTAGAGACCCAGTACTTC. Translation gives CASSFAPGQGVETQYF.

The CDR3 sequence: CSVSTYNEQFF. CDR3 nucleotide sequence: TGCAGCGTTTCGACGTACAATGAGCAGTTCTTC. This chain links TRBV29-1 with TRBJ2-1; unclear D gene. Germline values: CDR1 SQVTM, CDR2 ANQGSEA. V lost 5 bases and J lost 4, with 6 bases in between. The CDR3 totals 11 residues.

The J gene is TRBJ1-4, the V gene TRBV2; 9 positions match TRBD1. The V gene's germline CDR1 is SNHLY and CDR2 FYNNEI. Unmatched junction bases numbered 6, after V lost 2 bases and J lost 14 bases. The CDR3 is 13 amino acids. CDR3 loop: CASSESGTGILFF. CDR3 nucleotide sequence: TGTGCCAGCAGTGAATCCGGGACAGGGATTCTGTTTTTT.